Listed here are 8 T cell receptor beta chains from one sample, sequenced in a study of regulatory T cells in long-lasting Graves disease. Time point given: newly diagnosed GD, antithyroid drugs for less than 3 months. The TCR library was made from RNA extracted from PBMCs. For TCR beta, libraries came from iRepertoire HTBI primers and Arm-PCR of CDR3 regions. TCRdb redid the calling of the multiplex PCR reads with MiXCR, one entry per CDR3 protein. This sample yields a few hundred thousand distinct CDR3 sequences, of which about 12% are seen a single time; around 18% belongs to the top ten. These same records also appear under a second study, on T cells in Graves' hyperthyroidism and ophthalmopathy.

The source was peripheral blood mononuclear cells (PBMCs), collected at new diagnosis, from a patient treated with antithyroid drugs. These receptors were taken from a woman younger than 30 with Graves disease.

This clonotype was counted at least ten times. The gene calls are TRBV6-2 or TRBV6-3 and TRBJ2-7; no firm D call. CDR3 length equals 12 residues. Trimming left V 2 bases short and J 3 bases short, with 5 bases between. Germline V CDR1 and CDR2: MNHEY, SVGEGT. DNA of the CDR3: TGTGCCAGCAGTTACGGGTACTACGAGCAGTACGTC. Encoded protein: CASSYGYYEQYV.

This clonotype showed up many times. The V call is TRBV27, the J call TRBJ2-3; D is undetermined. The CDR3 loop spans 15 amino acids. CDR1 is MNHEY and CDR2 is SMNVEV in the germline V gene (reference sequence). Trimming removed 8 bases at V and 3 bases at J, with 18 bases between. This CDR3 reads CASSPTRKGTDTQYF. CDR3 DNA sequence: TGTGCCAGCTCTCCCACACGGAAAGGGACAGATACGCAGTATTTT.

This clonotype appeared a few times. The chain has TRBV6-2 or TRBV6-3 and TRBJ1-1; 7 bases align to TRBD1. The CDR3 has 13 amino acids. Germline V gives CDR1 MNHEY, CDR2 SVGEGT. V lost 8 bases and J lost 7; bases outside the gene matches: 10. Here the CDR3 DNA reads TGTGCCAGCGCTAAAGGTGCAGGGGGTGAAGCTTTCTTT. Protein: CASAKGAGGEAFF.

This clonotype has at least ten counts. The genes are TRBV6-1 and TRBJ1-2; 7 nucleotides line up with TRBD1. The germline gives CDR1 MNHNS, CDR2 SASEGT. The length of the CDR3 is 15 residues. V trimming: 2 bases; J trimming: 0 bases; junction bases outside the gene matches: 3. The CDR3 reads CASSELGTANYGYTF. In nucleotides, the CDR3 is TGTGCCAGCAGTGAACTTGGGACAGCTAACTATGGCTACACCTTC.

The sample holds many counts of this clonotype. The chain couples TRBV12-3 or TRBV12-4 to TRBJ1-1, with TRBD1 matching 8 bases. V shed 3 bases and J 1 base; nucleotides not matched to a gene: 7. The CDR3 runs 16 residues. The CDR3 nucleotides are TGTGCCAGCAGTTTGCCCCTGGACAGGGCGAACACTGAAGCTTTCTTT. Its protein is CASSLPLDRANTEAFF.

This clonotype has a count of ten or more. The chain has TRBV12-3 or TRBV12-4 and TRBJ2-3; D unresolved. This CDR3 region has 15 residues. With 3 bases removed from V and 0 bases from J, the gap between germline ends came to 10 bases. Here the CDR3 reads CASSFTGTSTDTQYF. The CDR3 coding sequence is TGTGCCAGCAGTTTCACGGGTACTAGCACAGATACGCAGTATTTT.

The V and J genes are TRBV20-1 and TRBJ1-2, with D perhaps TRBD1 (5 bases). The germline gives CDR1 DFQATT, CDR2 SNEGSKA (reference sequence). This CDR3 is built from 13 residues. V lost 6 bases to trimming and J lost 2 bases, with 13 bases between them. The CDR3 DNA sequence: TGCAGTGCAACAGGATTCGGCAACTATGGCTACACCTTC. Translation gives CSATGFGNYGYTF.

J is TRBJ2-6 and V is TRBV18, with D possibly being TRBD1 (6 bases). The V end was cut by 4 bases, the J end by 4 bases, with 14 bases between. This CDR3 has 16 amino acids. Germline-derived CDR1 and CDR2 are KGHSH and LQKENI. CDR3 amino acids: CASSRPWGRGANVLTF. The CDR3 nucleotides are TGTGCCAGCTCACGACCCTGGGGGCGAGGGGCCAACGTCCTGACTTTC.